A single T cell receptor (beta chain) is shown here with its context. The data derive from a study of T cells in Graves' hyperthyroidism and ophthalmopathy. The CDR3 regions of TCR beta were amplified from RNA transcripts. During a first-round RT-PCR of the TCR CDR3, the HTBI primer set was used. Each CDR3 protein is one row after TCRdb ran MiXCR on the multiplex PCR reads. The sample shows around 450,000 distinct CDR3 sequences, approximately 14% of them seen only once. Germline lookup yields CDR1 PRHDT and CDR2 FYEKMQ (reference sequence). Trimming took off 2 bases at V and 9 bases at J, with 11 bases between the two ends. The CDR3 runs to 13 residues.

The receptor was isolated from a woman aged 18-29 years with Graves' hyperthyroidism. Sequenced material: blood. The rearrangement links TRBV13 to TRBJ1-5; no clear D gene. CDR3 protein: CASSLRTGGPQHF. The CDR3 DNA follows: TGTGCCAGCAGCTTAAGAACCGGTGGGCCCCAGCATTTT.